Listed below are T cell receptor beta chains from one sample, sequenced in a study of OX40 agonist ivuxolimab in advanced cancers. The assay was immunoSEQ multiplex PCR, and TCRdb's table has in-frame clones only and misses some. This sample carries tens of thousands of clones, around 90% of them seen once, and the ten largest clones take approximately 1.3%. Sequencing used CD4+ or CD8+ T cells sorted from blood, obtained in a trial of the OX40 agonist ivuxolimab. The receptors here all came from an adult with an advanced solid tumor such as melanoma, head and neck, liver or kidney cancer. Each CDR3 is given with its conserved first and last residue. The D gene is left open where the match is weak. Expanded clones get a size class; other rows say once, few or many, or leave the size out.

clone size	D gene	V gene	J gene	CDR3 protein	CDR3 DNA
-	TRBD1	TRBV7-2	TRBJ1-5	CASSAGTGQNQPQHF	TGTGCCAGCAGCGCCGGGACAGGGCAGAATCAGCCCCAGCATTTT
-	TRBD2	TRBV6-5	TRBJ2-7	CASSQLAQSSEQYF	TGTGCCAGCAGCCAACTAGCGCAGAGTAGCGAGCAGTACTTC
-	-	TRBV5-8	TRBJ2-6	CASSIQGPGANVLTF	TGTGCCAGCAGCATACAGGGCCCTGGGGCCAACGTCCTGACTTTC
-	TRBD2	TRBV19	TRBJ2-5	CASSILDRRGGLQETQYF	TGTGCCAGTAGTATATTAGATCGTCGGGGGGGATTACAAGAGACCCAGTACTTC
-	-	TRBV2	TRBJ2-7	CASSNYEQYF	TGTGCCAGCAGTAACTACGAGCAGTACTTC
-	-	TRBV28	TRBJ2-7	CASTFSSAYEQYF	TGTGCCAGCACCTTCTCGTCGGCATATGAGCAGTACTTC
-	TRBD2	TRBV13	TRBJ2-1	CASSLEVSGGRDEQFF	TGTGCCAGCAGCTTAGAGGTTAGCGGGGGGCGCGATGAGCAGTTCTTC
once	TRBD1	TRBV16	TRBJ2-7	CASSRDRGAYEQYF	TGTGCCAGCAGCCGGGACAGGGGGGCCTACGAGCAGTACTTC
once	TRBD2	TRBV27	TRBJ2-3	CASSLPGTTFQYF	TGTGCCAGCAGCCTTCCCGGGACTACCTTCCAGTATTTT
-	TRBD1	TRBV5-1	TRBJ1-6	CASSSGQAIFNSPLHF	TGCGCCAGCAGCTCCGGACAGGCTATTTTCAATTCACCCCTCCACTTT
-	-	TRBV10-3	TRBJ2-3	CAISESTTTDTQYF	TGTGCCATCAGTGAGTCAACGACAACAGATACGCAGTATTTT
-	TRBD1	TRBV7-9	TRBJ2-7	CASSPDRVTYEQYF	TGTGCCAGCAGCCCCGACAGGGTCACCTACGAGCAGTACTTC
few	-	TRBV11-2	TRBJ1-2	CASSIRDNYTF	TGTGCCAGCAGCATTCGCGATAACTACACCTTC
-	TRBD1	TRBV7-2	TRBJ1-1	CASSLTGGTEAFF	TGTGCCAGCAGCTTAACAGGGGGGACTGAAGCTTTCTTT
-	-	TRBV9	TRBJ2-1	CASSVRTSSEQFF	TGTGCCAGCAGCGTACGTACTAGCAGTGAGCAGTTCTTC
-	-	TRBV9	TRBJ1-4	CASSFGGKGEKLFF	TGTGCCAGCAGCTTCGGGGGTAAGGGTGAAAAACTGTTTTTT
once	TRBD1	TRBV19	TRBJ2-7	CASSRGTAVYEQYF	TGTGCCAGTAGTCGAGGGACAGCAGTGTACGAGCAGTACTTC
-	TRBD2	TRBV9	TRBJ2-7	CASSSREGYEQYF	TGTGCCAGCAGTTCCCGGGAGGGATACGAGCAGTACTTC
-	TRBD1	TRBV2	TRBJ1-6	CASREQGNNSPLHF	TGTGCCAGCAGAGAACAGGGGAATAATTCACCCCTCCACTTT
-	TRBD1	TRBV19	TRBJ1-4	CASSEQGAGESEKLFF	TGTGCCAGTAGTGAACAGGGGGCCGGGGAGTCTGAAAAACTGTTTTTT
once	-	TRBV27	TRBJ1-5	CASSPGAREPQHF	TGTGCCAGCAGCCCGGGAGCAAGGGAACCCCAGCATTTT
-	-	TRBV30	TRBJ1-1	CVVKGHTEAFF	TGTGTCGTGAAGGGTCACACTGAAGCTTTCTTT